What follows describes a single T cell receptor beta chain. Its antigen is currently unknown. The data were obtained in a study of radiotherapy plus CTLA-4 blockade in lung cancer. Study-wide points: An expansion of tumor-derived TCR clones occurred in blood after radiotherapy plus ipilimumab.

Those with chemo-refractory metastatic non-small-cell lung cancer were treated with focal radiation combined with CTLA-4 blockade using ipilimumab. Assay used: immunoSEQ multiplex PCR; TCRdb lists only in-frame clones, some missing. The repertoire holds approximately 69,000 clones, with around 80% as singletons. This CDR3 is 13 amino acids long. Trimming removed 3 bases at V and 7 bases at J, with 15 bases between. Germline-derived CDR1 and CDR2 are GTSNPN and SVGIG (reference sequence). V is TRBV30 and J is TRBJ2-5; TRBD1 or TRBD2 may be the D gene (6 bases each). The sequence was obtained from a human donor with non-small cell lung cancer who had a complete response to radiotherapy plus ipilimumab. The sample was peripheral blood, taken from a patient treated with radiotherapy plus ipilimumab. CDR3 coding DNA: TGTGCCTGGAGGAACGGGGGCGCCGGGACCCAGTACTTC. Its protein is CAWRNGGAGTQYF.